The 29 T cell receptor beta chains given below trace back to one sample, sequenced in a study of blood T cell repertoires in COVID-19. Using immunoSEQ multiplex PCR, the repertoire was profiled, and TCRdb retains in-frame clones only, with some absent. Of over 200,000 clones listed, about 90% were seen once; the top ten hold less than 4%. The sample comprised peripheral blood. Receptors originate from a woman aged 25 to 39 who had recovered from COVID-19.

This rearrangement joins TRBV7-3 to TRBJ2-4; D is unclear. This CDR3 comprises 9 residues. Germline V CDR1 and CDR2: SGHTA, FQGTGA. V was pared by 10 bases and J by 12 bases, with 10 bases between. CDR3 DNA: TGTGCCACATCGAGCCCTCAGTACTTC. Translating gives CATSSPQYF.

The J gene is TRBJ2-7, the V gene TRBV5-1; D uncertain. The germline gives CDR1 SGHRS, CDR2 YFSETQ. The CDR3 contains 12 residues. V dropped 0 bases and J dropped 4 bases, with 5 bases sitting between them. CDR3: CASSLDKYEQYF. The CDR3 coding sequence is TGCGCCAGCAGCTTGGACAAGTACGAGCAGTACTTC.

This chain links TRBV7-2 with TRBJ2-7; TRBD2 matches 15 bases. CDR3 length: 15 residues. V lost 5 bases and J lost 12; bases outside the gene matches: 11. The germline V gene encodes CDR1 SGHTA and CDR2 FQGNSA. CDR3 sequence (DNA): TGTGCCAGCAGCCGGACGGGGACTAGCGGGGGGCCGTGGTACTTC. Translated: CASSRTGTSGGPWYF. Based on the CDR3 plus reference TRBV7-2 and TRBJ2-7, the full variable domain is GAGVSQSPSNKVTEKGKDVELRCDPISGHTALYWYRQSLGQGLEFLIYFQGNSAPDKSGLPSDRFSAERTGGSVSTLTIQRTQQEDSAVYLCASSRTGTSGGPWYFGPGTRLTVT.

V and J are TRBV18 and TRBJ2-1; 10 positions match TRBD2. CDR1 and CDR2 (germline): KGHSH, LQKENI. With 3 bases clipped from V and 2 bases from J, the junction kept 7 bases outside the gene matches. The CDR3 is made up of 17 amino acids. CDR3 DNA: TGTGCCAGCTCACCCCAGCGGGGGGGGGTCGCCTACAATGAGCAGTTCTTC. This sequence encodes CASSPQRGGVAYNEQFF.

This CDR3 reads CASSYQRTTGELFF. CDR3 DNA sequence: TGTGCCAGCAGCTACCAGCGGACCACCGGGGAGCTGTTTTTT. The chain employs TRBV7-2 and TRBJ2-2, with D possibly matching TRBD2 (5 bases). Trimming took 4 bases from V and 4 from J, leaving 10 bases between them. Germline CDR1 and CDR2: SGHTA and FQGNSA. CDR3 length: 14 amino acids.

This chain's CDR3 is CASSRRDRGASYEQYF. The CDR3 DNA sequence: TGTGCCAGCAGCCGCCGGGACAGGGGGGCCTCCTACGAGCAGTACTTC. This chain uses TRBV11-2 with TRBJ2-7; TRBD1 matches 11 bases. The CDR3 is 16 residues long. V lost 5 bases and J lost 0; bases outside the gene matches: 6. Germline loops: CDR1 SGHAT, CDR2 FQNNGV.

V usage is TRBV5-1 and J usage is TRBJ2-2; 8 nucleotides match TRBD1. Germline V CDR1 and CDR2: SGHRS, YFSETQ. This CDR3 contains 17 residues. Unmatched junction bases numbered 13, after V lost 4 bases and J lost 5 bases. Here the CDR3 DNA reads TGCGCCAGCAGCCTCCGGACAGGGTTGGAGATTACCGGGGAGCTGTTTTTT. Protein sequence: CASSLRTGLEITGELFF. The variable domain in full, completed from reference TRBV5-1 and TRBJ2-2, reads KAGVTQTPRYLIKTRGQQVTLSCSPISGHRSVSWYQQTPGQGLQFLFEYFSETQRNKGNFPGRFSGRQFSNSRSEMNVSTLELGDSALYLCASSLRTGLEITGELFFGEGSRLTVL.

This clone has just one count. The J gene is TRBJ2-5, the V gene TRBV21-1; TRBD2 is the table's D call and was not checked against the DNA. TRBV21-1 is given as a pseudogene. The CDR3 has 16 amino acids. CDR3 protein: CASSKGLAGRRETQYF. The CDR3 nucleotides are TGTGCCAGCAGCAAGGGACTAGCGGGGCGACGGGAGACCCAGTACTTC.

V usage is TRBV11-2 and J usage is TRBJ1-4; TRBD1 matches at 9 bases. Germline CDR1 and CDR2: SGHAT and FQNNGV. V lost 3 bases to trimming and J lost 7 bases; unmatched junction nucleotides: 3. The CDR3 runs 14 residues. The CDR3 sequence is CASSFTGGSEKLFF. CDR3 sequence (DNA): TGTGCCAGCAGCTTTACAGGGGGCTCTGAAAAACTGTTTTTT. Variable domain in full (rest from reference TRBV11-2 and TRBJ1-4): EAGVAQSPRYKIIEKRQSVAFWCNPISGHATLYWYQQILGQGPKLLIQFQNNGVVDDSQLPKDRFSAERLKGVDSTLKIQPAKLEDSAVYLCASSFTGGSEKLFFGSGTQLSVL.

V gene TRBV19 combines with J gene TRBJ2-1, with 12 bases lining up with TRBD2. V was clipped by 5 bases and J by 4 bases; unmatched bases: 9. Germline V lookup: CDR1 LNHDA, CDR2 SQIVND (reference sequence). There are 17 residues in the CDR3. The CDR3 loop is CASSSDRLAGEYNEQFF. CDR3 in DNA: TGTGCCAGTAGTTCCGACAGACTAGCGGGGGAGTACAATGAGCAGTTCTTC.

The chain has TRBV5-5 and TRBJ1-5; possible D gene TRBD1, 6 bases. Deletions cut 0 bases from V and 4 bases from J, with 14 bases between. Germline V lookup: CDR1 SGHKS, CDR2 YYEKEE (reference sequence). This CDR3 is built from 16 residues. CDR3 nucleotide sequence: TGTGCCAGCAGCTTGGTGGGGGGGCAGGGGAATCAGCCCCAGCATTTT. Its protein product is CASSLVGGQGNQPQHF.

The V and J genes are TRBV7-2 and TRBJ2-3; possibly TRBD2 for D (5 bases). The CDR3 totals 16 residues. V was cut by 1 base and J by 0 bases, with 11 bases left in between. Germline CDR1 SGHTA, CDR2 FQGNSA. CDR3 bases: TGTGCCAGCAGCTTAGGAGGGCAAACTAGCACAGATACGCAGTATTTT. Translating gives CASSLGGQTSTDTQYF.

The V call is TRBV6-2 or TRBV6-3, the J call TRBJ1-2; perhaps TRBD1 as D (5 bases). This CDR3 region has 14 residues. The V gene lost 5 bases and the J gene lost 4 bases, with 14 bases spanning the gap. The germline CDR1 and CDR2 sequences are MNHEY and SVGEGT. DNA of the CDR3: TGTGCCAGCAGTGCCGCCGGGGGAGCCTATGGCTACACCTTC. Protein sequence: CASSAAGGAYGYTF.

The rearrangement joins TRBV10-3 to TRBJ2-1; tentative D call: TRBD2 (5 bases). The CDR3 totals 12 residues. Germline V gives CDR1 ENHRY, CDR2 SYGVKD. V was shortened by 8 bases and J by 4 bases, with 9 bases between the two germline ends. CDR3 nucleotide sequence: TGTGCCATCGGCGGACTGTACAATGAGCAGTTCTTC. Encoded protein: CAIGGLYNEQFF.

The genes are TRBV19 and TRBJ1-4; D is undetermined. Between the trimmed V and J ends, which lost 0 bases and 6 bases, there was a span of 14 bases. The CDR3 runs 16 residues. Per the germline V gene, CDR1 is LNHDA and CDR2 is SQIVND (reference sequence). The CDR3: CASSIDGYSRYEKLFF. In nucleotides, the CDR3 is TGTGCCAGTAGTATAGATGGATACAGCAGATATGAAAAACTGTTTTTT.

The chain employs TRBV5-5 and TRBJ1-2; 9 nucleotides align to TRBD1. With 4 bases clipped from V and 7 bases from J, the junction kept 14 bases outside the gene matches. This CDR3 region has 16 residues. Germline CDR1 SGHKS, CDR2 YYEKEE (reference sequence). The CDR3 region has the DNA TGTGCCAGCAGCCCGTTCAGACCGGGACAGGGACGTGGCTACACCTTC. Encoded protein: CASSPFRPGQGRGYTF.

J is TRBJ2-7 and V is TRBV10-2; 10 nucleotides match TRBD1. This CDR3 comprises 15 residues. Germline lookup yields CDR1 WSHSY and CDR2 SAAADI. Trimming cost V 3 bases and J 4 bases; bases outside gene matches: 6. CDR3 loop: CASSEFGQGVYEQYF. CDR3 nucleotide sequence: TGCGCCAGCAGTGAATTTGGACAGGGGGTGTACGAGCAGTACTTC.

The CDR3 spells CASSQETTVLNTEAFF. In DNA form, the CDR3 reads TGCGCCAGCAGCCAAGAGACAACGGTTCTCAACACTGAAGCTTTCTTT. The chain has TRBV4-3 and TRBJ1-1, with D hard to call. Trimming removed 0 bases at V and 2 bases at J, with 13 bases between. Germline lookup yields CDR1 LGHNA and CDR2 YSLEER. The CDR3 extends over 16 amino acids.

The rearrangement joins TRBV6-5 to TRBJ1-2; TRBD1 aligns across 8 bases. The CDR3 loop spans 13 amino acids. Trimming took 10 bases from V and 5 from J; bases not matched to a gene: 9. Germline V gene lookup returns CDR1 MNHEY and CDR2 SVGAGI. The CDR3 DNA is TGTGCCACTGACCGGGACAGGTTATATGGCTACACCTTC. It specifies CATDRDRLYGYTF.

The J gene is TRBJ2-7, the V gene TRBV6-6, with 13 bases that match TRBD2. Trimming took 2 bases from V and 4 from J; bases not matched to a gene: 2. Looked up from germline, CDR1 is MNHNY and CDR2 is SVGAGI (reference sequence). The CDR3 runs to 15 residues. The CDR3 DNA follows: TGTGCCAGCAGTTACGGGACTAGCGGGGAGTACGAGCAGTACTTC. Encoded protein: CASSYGTSGEYEQYF.

Concerning this clone itself: It is unclear where the CDR3 begins or ends on the DNA, so no DNA is shown, and the CDR3 is as TCRdb lists it. This chain uses TRBV21-1 with TRBJ2-3; whether TRBD1, the table's D call, matches the DNA was not checked. TRBV21-1 is noted as a pseudogene. The CDR3 is 18 residues long, ends included. The CDR3 is CASTAYAWGTGSTDTQYF.

The V and J genes are TRBV2 and TRBJ1-2; TRBD1 matches at 11 bases. From germline, CDR1 is SNHLY and CDR2 FYNNEI. Trimming took 3 bases from V and 6 from J; bases not matched to a gene: 3. The CDR3 is 14 amino acids. The CDR3: CASSDRTGGDGYTF. As DNA, the CDR3 is TGTGCCAGCAGTGACCGGACAGGGGGCGATGGCTACACCTTC.

This chain joins TRBV18 and TRBJ2-5, with 8 nucleotides matching TRBD1. V was clipped by 3 bases and J by 5 bases; unmatched bases: 2. This CDR3 contains 13 residues. Germline CDR1 is KGHSH and CDR2 is LQKENI. As DNA, the CDR3 is TGTGCCAGCTCACCGTACAGGGGGGAGACCCAGTACTTC. It translates to CASSPYRGETQYF.

The count of this clone is one. This chain links TRBV2 with TRBJ2-5; D gene unclear. This CDR3 is 15 amino acids long. From germline, CDR1 is SNHLY and CDR2 FYNNEI. Trimming removed 1 base from V and 7 bases from J, with 16 bases in between. CDR3 region: CASSEVIIGSRTQYF. For the CDR3, the DNA is TGTGCCAGCAGTGAAGTGATAATCGGTTCTAGGACCCAGTACTTC.

The V call is TRBV2, the J call TRBJ2-1, with D possibly matching TRBD2 (6 bases). CDR3 size: 14 residues. CDR1 SNHLY and CDR2 FYNNEI come from the germline V gene. V was shortened by 8 bases and J by 6 bases, with 17 bases between the two germline ends. The CDR3 bases are TGTGCCAGCTTCGGTGGGGGGTGGGGCAATGAGCAGTTCTTC. Translation gives CASFGGGWGNEQFF. Full variable domain (remainder filled in from reference TRBV2 and TRBJ2-1): EPEVTQTPSHQVTQMGQEVILRCVPISNHLYFYWYRQILGQKVEFLVSFYNNEISEKSEIFDDQFSVERPDGSNFTLKIRSTKLEDSAMYFCASFGGGWGNEQFFGPGTRLTVL.

The chain is built from TRBV5-5 and TRBJ1-5; no definite D call. Trimming took off 0 bases at V and 5 bases at J, with 6 bases between the two ends. CDR3 length: 13 residues. Germline CDR1 and CDR2: SGHKS and YYEKEE (reference sequence). The CDR3 DNA reads TGTGCCAGCAGCTTGGCCGGGGATCAGCCCCAGCATTTT. It is translated as CASSLAGDQPQHF. Full variable domain (outside the CDR3, taken from reference TRBV5-5 and TRBJ1-5): DAGVTQSPTHLIKTRGQQVTLRCSPISGHKSVSWYQQVLGQGPQFIFQYYEKEERGRGNFPDRFSARQFPNYSSELNVNALLLGDSALYLCASSLAGDQPQHFGDGTRLSIL.

V is TRBV7-9 and J is TRBJ1-2, with a tentative D call TRBD1 (5 bases). Trimming cost V 3 bases and J 8 bases, with 28 bases left between them. Looked up from germline, CDR1 is SEHNR and CDR2 is FQNEAQ (reference sequence). The length of the CDR3 is 18 residues. The CDR3 DNA is TGTGCCAGCAGCTTCGTCATCCAGAAGGGGAATGGTGGGTCCGGCTACACCTTC. Translated, it gives CASSFVIQKGNGGSGYTF.

CDR3 nucleotides: TGTGCCAGCAGCGGGCCGTTGGGACAGAGGGGAAACACCATATATTTT. Its translation is CASSGPLGQRGNTIYF. V and J are TRBV9 and TRBJ1-3; 7 bases fit TRBD1. J gave up 4 bases and V 3 bases, and 10 bases lay outside the gene matches. Germline CDR1 and CDR2: SGDLS and YYNGEE. The CDR3 is 16 residues long.

The chain couples TRBV5-6 to TRBJ2-3; maybe TRBD2 (5 bases). This CDR3 contains 15 residues. Germline CDR1 reads SGHDT; CDR2 reads YYEEEE. V lost 0 bases, J lost 0 bases, and 8 bases lay in between. CDR3 DNA: TGTGCCAGCAGCTTGGGAGGGTCTAGCACAGATACGCAGTATTTT. Translation gives CASSLGGSSTDTQYF.